Below, 32 T cell receptor beta chains from the same sample are listed, as sequenced in a study of cytomegalovirus exposure and HLA in healthy donors. 60 Vbeta and 13 Jbeta primers were used in PCR. The method was immunoSEQ multiplex PCR; TCRdb's version includes in-frame clones alone and lacks a portion of them. This repertoire shows 110,000 to 150,000 clones, around 79% found once; its top ten account for 1.7%. Sequencing used PBMCs. The receptors originated from a woman under 40 in good health and CMV-seronegative.

As for this clone: Other DNA sequences in the same sample also yield this CDR3. V and J are TRBV11-1 and TRBJ2-3; unclear D gene. The ends were cut back, 3 bases at V and 1 base at J, with 8 bases in the middle. CDR1 and CDR2 from the germline V gene are SGHAT and FQDESV (reference sequence). This CDR3 contains 14 residues. The DNA for the CDR3 is TGTGCCAGCAGCTTGGAGTTGGGCACAGATACGCAGTATTTT. It codes for CASSLELGTDTQYF.

The chain joins TRBV2 to TRBJ1-2, with D maybe TRBD1 (5 bases). Germline CDR1 SNHLY, CDR2 FYNNEI. This CDR3 spans 12 amino acids. Trimming pared 6 bases from V and 3 bases from J, leaving 8 bases between. CDR3 in amino acids: CASRAGDYGYTF. In DNA, the CDR3 is TGTGCCAGCAGAGCGGGGGACTATGGCTACACCTTC.

This clone was detected a few times. V is TRBV6-5 and J is TRBJ2-6; D gene unclear. Deletions cut 5 bases from V and 0 bases from J, with 8 bases between. Germline CDR1 and CDR2: MNHEY and SVGAGI. The CDR3 length is 15 residues. CDR3 in amino acids: CASSVESSGANVLTF. The CDR3 nucleotides read TGTGCCAGCAGTGTCGAGAGCTCTGGGGCCAACGTCCTGACTTTC.

Remarks on this clone: Within the sample, other DNA sequences also encode this same CDR3. The chain employs TRBV6-1 and TRBJ1-1, with no clear D. V dropped 2 bases and J dropped 2 bases, with 6 bases sitting between them. The CDR3 extends over 13 amino acids. Germline V gene sequence: CDR1 MNHNS, CDR2 SASEGT. This chain's CDR3 is CASSESGNTEAFF. In DNA, the CDR3 is TGTGCCAGCAGTGAATCAGGAAACACTGAAGCTTTCTTT.

V is TRBV4-1 and J is TRBJ1-1; D remains ambiguous. CDR3 length: 15 amino acids. V was pared by 1 base and J by 1 base, with 10 bases between. Germline V gives CDR1 MGHRA, CDR2 YSYEKL. CDR3 sequence: CASSQARVKNTEAFF. The CDR3 DNA reads as TGCGCCAGCAGCCAAGCGAGGGTTAAGAACACTGAAGCTTTCTTT.

The gene calls are TRBV11-2 and TRBJ1-1; TRBD1 might be the D (6 bases). V shed 3 bases and J shed 5 bases, with 16 bases lying between them. From germline, CDR1 is SGHAT and CDR2 FQNNGV. The CDR3 has 15 residues. The CDR3 sequence: CASSFSPGQNTEAFF. The CDR3 DNA follows: TGTGCCAGCAGCTTTTCCCCGGGACAAAATACTGAAGCTTTCTTT.

The CDR3 bases are TGTGCCAGCAGTGCGGACTCTGCCTACAATGAGCAGTTCTTC. Translation: CASSADSAYNEQFF. The chain has TRBV2 and TRBJ2-1, with D perhaps TRBD2 (5 bases). Germline V CDR1 and CDR2: SNHLY, FYNNEI. V lost 4 bases, J lost 2 bases, and 9 bases lay in between. This CDR3 has 14 residues. Full variable domain (rest looked up from reference TRBV2 and TRBJ2-1): EPEVTQTPSHQVTQMGQEVILRCVPISNHLYFYWYRQILGQKVEFLVSFYNNEISEKSEIFDDQFSVERPDGSNFTLKIRSTKLEDSAMYFCASSADSAYNEQFFGPGTRLTVL.

V is TRBV9 and J is TRBJ1-6, with 7 bases aligning to TRBD1. CDR1 and CDR2 (germline): SGDLS, YYNGEE. CDR3 length: 16 residues. The trim removed 4 bases at V and 7 bases at J, leaving 11 bases unmatched. This CDR3 reads CASSSETGAGNSPLHF. The CDR3 DNA sequence: TGTGCCAGCAGCTCTGAAACAGGGGCGGGAAATTCACCCCTCCACTTT.

On this clone: The sample carries other DNA sequences with the same CDR3. CDR3 nucleotide sequence: TGCGCCAGCAGCTTAAACGCAGGCACCTACGAGCAGTACTTC. It specifies CASSLNAGTYEQYF. The rearrangement uses TRBV5-1 and TRBJ2-7; D is undetermined. Trimming cost V 2 bases and J 2 bases, with 11 bases left between them. From germline, CDR1 is SGHRS and CDR2 YFSETQ. The CDR3 covers 14 residues.

In this sample, this clone turned up once. The gene calls are TRBV5-1 and TRBJ2-6; TRBD1 might be the D (5 bases). Trimming took off 6 bases at V and 0 bases at J, with 16 bases between the two ends. The CDR3 is 17 amino acids. Germline V lookup: CDR1 SGHRS, CDR2 YFSETQ. This chain's CDR3 is CASTTGTFSSGANVLTF. The CDR3 DNA follows: TGCGCCAGCACAACAGGAACATTTTCCTCTGGGGCCAACGTCCTGACTTTC.

The V call is TRBV10-2, the J call TRBJ2-2; 8 bases line up with TRBD2. J gave up 4 bases and V 6 bases, and 7 bases lay outside the gene matches. Per germline, CDR1 WSHSY and CDR2 SAAADI. The length of the CDR3 is 15 residues. The CDR3 DNA is TGCGCCAGCAGCGGAGCGGGGGCGGCCACCGGGGAGCTGTTTTTT. Protein product: CASSGAGAATGELFF.

Note on this clone: The same CDR3 is also encoded by other DNA sequences in this sample. V is TRBV4-1 and J is TRBJ1-1; TRBD1 might be the D (5 bases). Trimming pared 1 base from V and 1 base from J, leaving 7 bases between. This CDR3 is built from 14 residues. Germline assignment: CDR1 MGHRA and CDR2 YSYEKL. CDR3 nucleotide sequence: TGCGCCAGCAGCCAAGCCACAGGGAACACTGAAGCTTTCTTT. As protein: CASSQATGNTEAFF.

This chain connects TRBV30 to TRBJ1-2, with TRBD1 identical over 8 bases. Germline CDR1 is GTSNPN and CDR2 is SVGIG (reference sequence). V lost 3 bases and J lost 6; bases outside the gene matches: 9. This CDR3 spans 14 amino acids. The CDR3 protein is CAWRYLGQGDGYTF. The CDR3 nucleotides read TGTGCCTGGAGGTATCTCGGACAGGGTGATGGCTACACCTTC.

The chain joins TRBV5-5 to TRBJ1-2, with unresolved D. The ends were cut back, 5 bases at V and 8 bases at J, with 19 bases in the middle. This CDR3 contains 14 residues. The germline CDR1 and CDR2 sequences are SGHKS and YYEKEE (reference sequence). For the CDR3, the DNA is TGTGCCAGCAGGGCCGGACTCCCAGAAGGGGGCTACACCTTC. Residues: CASRAGLPEGGYTF. Filled out from reference TRBV5-5 and TRBJ1-2, the complete variable domain reads DAGVTQSPTHLIKTRGQQVTLRCSPISGHKSVSWYQQVLGQGPQFIFQYYEKEERGRGNFPDRFSARQFPNYSSELNVNALLLGDSALYLCASRAGLPEGGYTFGSGTRLTVV.

This chain links TRBV5-1 with TRBJ2-7; possibly TRBD2 for D (6 bases). With 0 bases removed from V and 2 bases from J, the gap between germline ends came to 9 bases. Per germline, CDR1 SGHRS and CDR2 YFSETQ. This CDR3 has 14 amino acids. The CDR3 reads CASSLASGAYEQYF. The DNA for the CDR3 is TGCGCCAGCAGCTTGGCCTCGGGGGCCTACGAGCAGTACTTC.

The V gene is TRBV6-5, the J gene TRBJ2-7; 7 bases agree with TRBD1. Germline-derived CDR1 and CDR2 are MNHEY and SVGAGI. The ends lost 5 bases at V and 1 base at J; junction bases unmatched: 8. The CDR3 totals 15 residues. This chain's CDR3 is CASSPTGALSYEQYF. CDR3 nucleotide sequence: TGTGCCAGCAGTCCTACAGGGGCTCTATCCTACGAGCAGTACTTC.

The chain couples TRBV19 to TRBJ1-1, with TRBD1 as a possible D gene (6 bases). The CDR3 has 14 amino acids. V was trimmed by 6 bases and J by 1 base, leaving 12 bases between them. Per the germline V gene, CDR1 is LNHDA and CDR2 is SQIVND (reference sequence). CDR3 bases: TGTGCCAGTAGCATTGGACAGTCGAACACTGAAGCTTTCTTT. Its protein is CASSIGQSNTEAFF.

The chain carries TRBV5-4 and TRBJ2-2; D might be TRBD1 (6 bases). Between the trimmed V and J ends, which lost 2 bases and 7 bases, there was a span of 12 bases. Germline V lookup: CDR1 SGHNT, CDR2 YYREEE (reference sequence). The CDR3 spans 14 residues. The CDR3 DNA is TGTGCCAGCAGCTTAACAGGGCTCGGCGGGGAGCTGTTTTTT. Encoded protein: CASSLTGLGGELFF.

This clone was detected only a few times. Here the CDR3 reads CASSLSTSGGVRNEQFF. The CDR3 DNA is TGTGCCAGCAGCTTAAGTACTAGCGGGGGAGTTCGCAATGAGCAGTTCTTC. The chain couples TRBV7-6 to TRBJ2-1; 11 positions match TRBD2. CDR1 and CDR2 (germline): SGHVS, FNYEAQ. The CDR3 length is 17 residues. V was pared by 2 bases and J by 6 bases, with 9 bases of the junction left unmatched.

The genes are TRBV5-1 and TRBJ1-2, with TRBD1 matching over 7 bases. Trimming cost V 2 bases and J 3 bases; bases outside gene matches: 4. The CDR3 is made up of 14 amino acids. From germline, CDR1 is SGHRS and CDR2 YFSETQ. In nucleotides, the CDR3 is TGCGCCAGCAGCTTCGAGGGGGCAGACTATGGCTACACCTTC. It specifies CASSFEGADYGYTF. Full variable domain (missing parts from reference TRBV5-1 and TRBJ1-2): KAGVTQTPRYLIKTRGQQVTLSCSPISGHRSVSWYQQTPGQGLQFLFEYFSETQRNKGNFPGRFSGRQFSNSRSEMNVSTLELGDSALYLCASSFEGADYGYTFGSGTRLTVV.

This clone occurred a few times. The V and J genes are TRBV10-3 and TRBJ2-7, with D hard to call. The CDR3 totals 11 residues. Germline V gene data show CDR1 as ENHRY and CDR2 as SYGVKD. Trimming removed 10 bases at V and 2 bases at J, with 9 bases between. The CDR3: CASATTYEQYF. The CDR3 coding sequence is TGTGCCAGTGCGACAACCTACGAGCAGTACTTC.

The CDR3 bases are TGTGCCAGTACCCCAGGGTATGCCTCTTACAATGAGCAGTTCTTC. This gives the protein CASTPGYASYNEQFF. The V call is TRBV19, the J call TRBJ2-1; D possibly corresponds to TRBD1 (5 bases). V lost 7 bases, J lost 4 bases, and 17 bases lay in between. Germline values: CDR1 LNHDA, CDR2 SQIVND (reference sequence). The CDR3 is 15 amino acids.

The chain employs TRBV7-3 and TRBJ2-1; 8 nucleotides line up with TRBD2. In germline, CDR1 is SGHTA, CDR2 FQGTGA. This CDR3 is built from 14 residues. With 4 bases clipped from V and 10 bases from J, the junction kept 9 bases outside the gene matches. Written as DNA, the CDR3 is TGTGCCAGCAGCTCCGAAGGCCTAGCGGGCGAGCAGTTCTTC. Translated: CASSSEGLAGEQFF. The full variable domain, rest sourced from reference TRBV7-3 and TRBJ2-1, is GAGVSQTPSNKVTEKGKYVELRCDPISGHTALYWYRQSLGQGPEFLIYFQGTGAADDSGLPNDRFFAVRPEGSVSTLKIQRTERGDSAVYLCASSSEGLAGEQFFGPGTRLTVL.

The chain is built from TRBV12-5 and TRBJ1-2, with 7 bases matching TRBD1. The CDR3 spans 19 residues. J was trimmed by 0 bases and V by 6 bases; bases with no gene match: 19. Germline CDR1 and CDR2: LGHNT and FRNRAP. The CDR3 DNA sequence: TGTGCTAGTGGCAAATTCGGACAGGTTAGAGGATTGGCTAACTATGGCTACACCTTC. This translates into CASGKFGQVRGLANYGYTF.

V is TRBV18 and J is TRBJ2-7, with 10 bases fitting TRBD1. The CDR3 runs 13 residues. Trimming took 4 bases from V and 5 from J; bases not matched to a gene: 2. Germline V gives CDR1 KGHSH, CDR2 LQKENI. The CDR3 reads CASSQGTGDEQYF. The CDR3 DNA follows: TGTGCCAGCTCACAGGGGACAGGGGACGAGCAGTACTTC.

This clone is a singleton in its sample. This chain links TRBV18 with TRBJ2-3, with D possibly matching TRBD2 (5 bases). The CDR3 consists of 11 residues. Germline values: CDR1 KGHSH, CDR2 LQKENI. The ends were cut back, 6 bases at V and 6 bases at J, with 7 bases in the middle. This CDR3 reads CASSLADTQYF. As DNA, the CDR3 is TGTGCCAGCTCTTTAGCGGATACGCAGTATTTT.

The chain recombines TRBV7-3 with TRBJ1-1, with TRBD1 matching 8 bases. Germline lookup yields CDR1 SGHTA and CDR2 FQGTGA. V shed 5 bases, J shed 11 bases, and the junction held 13 bases outside the gene matches. The CDR3 covers 14 residues. The CDR3 DNA reads TGTGCCAGCAGCGCCACCTCCGACAGGGGTGGGGCTTTCTTT. Its protein product is CASSATSDRGGAFF. The entire variable domain, with the rest obtained from reference TRBV7-3 and TRBJ1-1, is as follows: GAGVSQTPSNKVTEKGKYVELRCDPISGHTALYWYRQSLGQGPEFLIYFQGTGAADDSGLPNDRFFAVRPEGSVSTLKIQRTERGDSAVYLCASSATSDRGGAFFGQGTRLTVV.

The chain links TRBV29-1 to TRBJ2-7, with TRBD1 as a possible D gene (6 bases). This CDR3 has 14 residues. Trimming shortened V by 0 bases and J by 6 bases, and 15 bases separated the two germline ends. Per the germline V gene, CDR1 is SQVTM and CDR2 is ANQGSEA. The CDR3 spells CSVEDGSGVGEQYF. In nucleotides, the CDR3 is TGCAGCGTTGAAGATGGGTCAGGGGTAGGCGAGCAGTACTTC.

The rearrangement uses TRBV6-5 and TRBJ2-7; D gene unclear. Germline-derived CDR1 and CDR2 are MNHEY and SVGAGI. This CDR3 contains 14 residues. V was trimmed by 6 bases and J by 0 bases, leaving 12 bases between them. The chain's CDR3 is CASRRDFSSYEQYF. In nucleotides, the CDR3 is TGTGCCAGCAGGCGAGACTTCAGCTCCTACGAGCAGTACTTC.

The chain links TRBV29-1 to TRBJ2-1; TRBD1 agrees at 9 bases. The germline V gene encodes CDR1 SQVTM and CDR2 ANQGSEA. This CDR3 spans 18 amino acids. V lost 6 bases, J lost 0 bases, and 15 bases stayed unmatched. CDR3 in DNA: TGCAGCGTAGACCGGGACAGGGTCGGTTCAAGCTCCTACAATGAGCAGTTCTTC. Amino acids: CSVDRDRVGSSSYNEQFF.

The gene calls are TRBV6-1 and TRBJ2-5, with 14 bases lining up with TRBD2. The end of the DNA is better explained by TRBJ2-7, so the J call may be wrong. CDR3 length: 15 amino acids. From germline, CDR1 is MNHNS and CDR2 SASEGT. The CDR3 region has the DNA TGTGCCAGCAGTGACGGGACTAGCGGGAGCTACGAGCAGTACTTC. Its translation: CASSDGTSGSYEQYF.

The sample holds a few counts of this clone. This chain joins TRBV6-5 and TRBJ1-1; possible D gene TRBD1, 5 bases. Per germline, CDR1 MNHEY and CDR2 SVGAGI. CDR3 length: 16 amino acids. V was shortened by 0 bases and J by 7 bases, with 18 bases between the two germline ends. CDR3 coding DNA: TGTGCCAGCAGTTACTCGTCAGGGTCTCCCGGGGGTGAAGCTTTCTTT. It codes for CASSYSSGSPGGEAFF.